A selection of T cell receptor beta chains follows, all from one sample in a study of blood T cell repertoires in COVID-19. Some clones are missing from TCRdb's copy, which holds only in-frame ones; the method was immunoSEQ multiplex PCR. The sample lists around 57,000 clones; around 87% were seen once. The source material was peripheral blood. These receptors were taken from a woman older than 75 with COVID-19, enrolled during active disease. The CDR3 runs from the conserved cysteine through the conserved F or W. A D gene is named only where the DNA matches it firmly. Only some rows state a clone size, as once, few, many or a class for expanded clones.

D: TRBD2
J: TRBJ2-1
V: TRBV3-1/TRBV3-2
size: -
DNA: TGTGCCAGCAGCCAGGATGGGTGGGGCGGGAGCTTAGGTAATGAGCAGTTCTTC
CDR3: CASSQDGWGGSLGNEQFF

D: -
J: TRBJ2-7
V: TRBV20-1
size: -
DNA: TGCAGTGCTAGACAAGACAGGGAGCAGTACTTC
CDR3: CSARQDREQYF

D: TRBD1
J: TRBJ2-1
V: TRBV5-1
size: -
DNA: TGCGCCAGCAGCTTCAGGCCGGGGACAGGACACAATGAGCAGTTCTTC
CDR3: CASSFRPGTGHNEQFF

D: -
J: TRBJ1-2
V: TRBV10-3
size: -
DNA: TGTGCCTCCAAGTCGGGGAACTATGGCTACACCTTC
CDR3: CASKSGNYGYTF

D: TRBD2
J: TRBJ2-1
V: TRBV9
size: -
DNA: TGTGCCAGCAGCGTATCTGGCGGGGGACCCTCCTACAATGAGCAGTTCTTC
CDR3: CASSVSGGGPSYNEQFF

D: TRBD2
J: TRBJ2-3
V: TRBV6-5
size: once
DNA: TGTGCCAGCACAGCGCGGGGGGGCCGGGATACGCAGTATTTT
CDR3: CASTARGGRDTQYF

D: -
J: TRBJ2-1
V: TRBV12-5
size: -
DNA: TGTGCTAGTGGTTTCCTCACTAGGAGCTCCTACAATGAGCAGTTCTTC
CDR3: CASGFLTRSSYNEQFF

D: TRBD1
J: TRBJ2-7
V: TRBV12-3/TRBV12-4
size: -
DNA: TGTGCCAGCAGTTGGGACAGTCGGGGAGAGCAGTACTTC
CDR3: CASSWDSRGEQYF

D: -
J: TRBJ1-2
V: TRBV6-6
size: few
DNA: TGTGCCAGCAGTCCTACTGAAAACTATGGCTACACCTTC
CDR3: CASSPTENYGYTF

D: -
J: TRBJ2-7
V: TRBV27
size: -
DNA: TGTGCCAGCAGTTTTGTGGGGGGGCCCTACGAGCAGTACTTC
CDR3: CASSFVGGPYEQYF

D: -
J: TRBJ2-1
V: TRBV5-8
size: -
DNA: TGTGCCAGCAGCTTAGGGTCCGGGACCTACAATGAGCAGTTCTTC
CDR3: CASSLGSGTYNEQFF

D: -
J: TRBJ1-2
V: TRBV27
size: once
DNA: TGTGCCAGCAGCACATCGCGCGGGTCCGGCTACACCTTC
CDR3: CASSTSRGSGYTF

D: TRBD2
J: TRBJ2-5
V: TRBV9
size: -
DNA: TGTGCCAGCAGCGTAGCTGGCGGGGGGGCGGGAGAGACCCAGTACTTC
CDR3: CASSVAGGGAGETQYF

D: -
J: TRBJ1-1
V: TRBV19
size: -
DNA: TGTGCCAGTAGGGAGACAGAGAACACTGAAGCTTTCTTT
CDR3: CASRETENTEAFF

D: TRBD2
J: TRBJ2-2
V: TRBV7-9
size: -
DNA: TGTGCCAGCAGCTTCCCCTCCTACGGGGGGGCCCCCGGGGAGCTGTTTTTT
CDR3: CASSFPSYGGAPGELFF

D: TRBD1
J: TRBJ1-2
V: TRBV7-9
size: -
DNA: TGTGCCAGCAGCTTAGCGCGTGACAGGGGTCGTGGCTACACCTTC
CDR3: CASSLARDRGRGYTF

D: -
J: TRBJ1-1
V: TRBV12-3/TRBV12-4
size: -
DNA: TGTGCCAGCAGACGAGAGGCTGTTACTGAAGCTTTCTTT
CDR3: CASRREAVTEAFF

D: TRBD1
J: TRBJ1-5
V: TRBV11-2
size: -
DNA: TGTGCCAGCAGCTTAAGGCGAAAGGGGGCGAATAGCAATCAGCCCCAGCATTTT
CDR3: CASSLRRKGANSNQPQHF

D: -
J: TRBJ2-2
V: TRBV30
size: -
DNA: TGTGCCTGGAGCCGAACAGATACCGGGGAGCTGTTTTTT
CDR3: CAWSRTDTGELFF

D: -
J: TRBJ2-7
V: TRBV6-5
size: -
DNA: TGTGCCAGCAGTTACTCGGGGGCCACCACCTACGAGCAGTACTTC
CDR3: CASSYSGATTYEQYF

D: TRBD2
J: TRBJ2-3
V: TRBV25-1
size: once
DNA: TGTGCCAGCTCTCGGGGGGGCCAGGCAGATACGCAGTATTTT
CDR3: CASSRGGQADTQYF

D: -
J: TRBJ1-2
V: TRBV2
size: -
DNA: TGTGCCAGCACTCGAGGAGACCTCTTCTGGGGCTACACCTTC
CDR3: CASTRGDLFWGYTF

D: -
J: TRBJ1-2
V: TRBV10-3
size: -
DNA: TGTGCCATCAGGGTCACGGGACTTAGCTATGGCTACACCTTC
CDR3: CAIRVTGLSYGYTF

D: TRBD1
J: TRBJ2-7
V: TRBV7-2
size: -
DNA: TGTGCCAGCAGCCGCTGGGACAGGTGGTACGAGCAGTACTTC
CDR3: CASSRWDRWYEQYF

D: -
J: TRBJ2-3
V: TRBV2
size: -
DNA: TGTGCCAGCAGTACCTACGACGGAGGGGATACGCAGTATTTT
CDR3: CASSTYDGGDTQYF

D: -
J: TRBJ1-2
V: TRBV12-3/TRBV12-4
size: once
DNA: TGTGCCAGCAGCCGGTTGCAATTTAGTGGCTACACCTTC
CDR3: CASSRLQFSGYTF

D: TRBD2
J: TRBJ2-7
V: TRBV5-1
size: few
DNA: TGCGCCAGCAGCTTCAATAGCGGGGGGTTCTCCTACGAGCAGTACTTC
CDR3: CASSFNSGGFSYEQYF

D: -
J: TRBJ1-4
V: TRBV29-1
size: -
DNA: TGCAGCGTTGACAGGGGAGCCTATGAAAAACTGTTTTTT
CDR3: CSVDRGAYEKLFF

D: -
J: TRBJ2-7
V: TRBV2
size: -
DNA: TGTGCCAGCAGCGAAAGAGGGACACGGGTCTCCTACGAGCAGTACTTC
CDR3: CASSERGTRVSYEQYF

D: -
J: TRBJ1-6
V: TRBV5-4
size: once
DNA: TGTGCCAGCAGCTTGGGGGCAGGGTACAATTCACCCCTCCACTTT
CDR3: CASSLGAGYNSPLHF

D: -
J: TRBJ1-2
V: TRBV5-4
size: once
DNA: TGTGCCAGCAGCATAGGGTGGGGGGGCGGCTACACCTTC
CDR3: CASSIGWGGGYTF

D: TRBD1
J: TRBJ1-5
V: TRBV30
size: once
DNA: TGTGCCTGGAGCGCAAACAGGGGTGGCCAGCCCCAGCATTTT
CDR3: CAWSANRGGQPQHF

D: -
J: TRBJ1-6
V: TRBV11-3
size: -
DNA: TGTGCCAGCAGCTTAGAGGGGGCAGGGGATTCACCCCTCCACTTT
CDR3: CASSLEGAGDSPLHF

D: TRBD1
J: TRBJ1-1
V: TRBV5-4
size: -
DNA: TGTGCCAGCAGCTCGGACAGGGTACTCGGAGCTTTCTTT
CDR3: CASSSDRVLGAFF

D: TRBD2
J: TRBJ2-1
V: TRBV9
size: -
DNA: TGTGCCAGCAGCGTTCCACTAGCGGGAGCGCCCAATGAGCAGTTCTTC
CDR3: CASSVPLAGAPNEQFF

D: TRBD2
J: TRBJ2-2
V: TRBV27
size: -
DNA: TGTGCCAGCGGGAGGGTGGGGGTTTTCTCGAACACCGGGGAGCTGTTTTTT
CDR3: CASGRVGVFSNTGELFF

D: -
J: TRBJ2-5
V: TRBV6-5
size: -
DNA: TGTGCCAGCAGTTACGGACAGTTAGAGACCCAGTACTTC
CDR3: CASSYGQLETQYF

D: TRBD2
J: TRBJ2-5
V: TRBV7-6
size: -
DNA: TGTGCCAGCAGCTTAAGAGGACTAGCGGGGCAAGAGACCCAGTACTTC
CDR3: CASSLRGLAGQETQYF

D: -
J: TRBJ2-7
V: TRBV13
size: -
DNA: TGTGCCAGCAGCTTAGGGGGGAGGGAGCAGTACTTC
CDR3: CASSLGGREQYF

D: -
J: TRBJ2-7
V: TRBV12-3/TRBV12-4
size: -
DNA: TGTGCCAGCAGTTTCGACCGGGGCTACGAGCAGTACTTC
CDR3: CASSFDRGYEQYF

D: -
J: TRBJ1-2
V: TRBV30
size: -
DNA: TGTGCCTGGAGTGGGGGCCACGGCTACACCTTC
CDR3: CAWSGGHGYTF

D: -
J: TRBJ1-5
V: TRBV6-5
size: -
DNA: TGTGCCAGCAGTTACTCGAAGTACGGGAATCAGCCCCAGCATTTT
CDR3: CASSYSKYGNQPQHF

D: TRBD2
J: TRBJ2-1
V: TRBV5-1
size: -
DNA: TGCGCCAGCAGCTTTAGCGGGGGGGCCTCCAATGAGCAGTTCTTC
CDR3: CASSFSGGASNEQFF

D: -
J: TRBJ1-1
V: TRBV6-1
size: -
DNA: TGTGCCAGCAGTGATAAAGCGAATCGGAACACTGAAGCTTTCTTT
CDR3: CASSDKANRNTEAFF

D: -
J: TRBJ1-3
V: TRBV6-6
size: -
DNA: TGTGCCAGCAGCCGCGGGGGCTCGGGAAGGACCATATATTTT
CDR3: CASSRGGSGRTIYF

D: TRBD1
J: TRBJ2-3
V: TRBV7-9
size: -
DNA: TGTGCCAGCAGCCCCACGGACGGGACAGGCAGGACAGATACGCAGTATTTT
CDR3: CASSPTDGTGRTDTQYF

D: -
J: TRBJ1-2
V: TRBV6-5
size: -
DNA: TGTGCCAGCAACCAGGGGTACTATGGCTACACCTTC
CDR3: CASNQGYYGYTF

D: TRBD2
J: TRBJ2-7
V: TRBV30
size: -
DNA: TGTGCCTGGAGTGGCCTAGCGGGGGGCCGTACCTCCTACGAGCAGTACTTC
CDR3: CAWSGLAGGRTSYEQYF

D: -
J: TRBJ2-1
V: TRBV5-1
size: -
DNA: TGCGCCAGCAGCTTGGCACTTGCCAATGAGCAGTTCTTC
CDR3: CASSLALANEQFF

D: -
J: TRBJ2-1
V: TRBV6-5
size: -
DNA: TGTGCCAGCAGTCTCGACAGGTTTCTCTACAATGAGCAGTTCTTC
CDR3: CASSLDRFLYNEQFF

D: -
J: TRBJ2-1
V: TRBV5-1
size: -
DNA: TGCGCCAGCAGCTTGGAGCCCGGGAAACCCTACAATGAGCAGTTCTTC
CDR3: CASSLEPGKPYNEQFF

D: TRBD1
J: TRBJ2-7
V: TRBV27
size: -
DNA: TGTGCCAGCAGATTTGACAGGGGCGACCGACTTTACTACGAGCAGTACTTC
CDR3: CASRFDRGDRLYYEQYF

D: -
J: TRBJ2-7
V: TRBV11-2
size: -
DNA: TGTGCCAGCAGCTTAGTGGCTGACTCCTACGAGCAGTACTTC
CDR3: CASSLVADSYEQYF

D: -
J: TRBJ1-1
V: TRBV15
size: -
DNA: TGTGCCACCAGCTCTCCCTGGGGGACAACAAAAGCGGAAGCTTTCTTT
CDR3: CATSSPWGTTKAEAFF

D: -
J: TRBJ1-5
V: TRBV6-5
size: -
DNA: TGTGCCAGCAGTTACACCCGGGGGCAGCCCCAGCATTTT
CDR3: CASSYTRGQPQHF

D: -
J: TRBJ1-6
V: TRBV5-4
size: -
DNA: TGTGCCAGCAGCTTACAGAGCTCCTATAATTCACCCCTCCACTTT
CDR3: CASSLQSSYNSPLHF

D: TRBD1
J: TRBJ2-5
V: TRBV5-6
size: once
DNA: TGTGCCAGCAGCGTTAGACAGGGAGAGACCCAGTACTTC
CDR3: CASSVRQGETQYF

D: TRBD1
J: TRBJ2-7
V: TRBV19
size: -
DNA: TGTGCCAGTAGTCAACCGGGACAGGGGAGCTACGAGCAGTACTTC
CDR3: CASSQPGQGSYEQYF

D: TRBD1
J: TRBJ2-3
V: TRBV5-4
size: -
DNA: TGTGCCAGCAGCCGAAGCCGGGACAGGCAAACAGATACGCAGTATTTT
CDR3: CASSRSRDRQTDTQYF

D: -
J: TRBJ1-6
V: TRBV6-5
size: -
DNA: TGTGCCAGCAGTCTCCAGACAGGTACCGATTCACCCCTCCACTTT
CDR3: CASSLQTGTDSPLHF